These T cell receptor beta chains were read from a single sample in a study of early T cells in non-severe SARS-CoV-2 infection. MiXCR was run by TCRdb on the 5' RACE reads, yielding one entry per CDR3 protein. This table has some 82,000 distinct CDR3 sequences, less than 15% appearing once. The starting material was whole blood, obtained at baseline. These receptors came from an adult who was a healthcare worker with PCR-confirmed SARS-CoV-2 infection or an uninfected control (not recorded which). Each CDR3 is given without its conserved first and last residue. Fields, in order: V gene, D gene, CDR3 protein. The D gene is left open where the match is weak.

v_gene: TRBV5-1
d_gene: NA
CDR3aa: ASSPVGGRSYEQY

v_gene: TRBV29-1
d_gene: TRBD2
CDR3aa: SVGSSGIDNEQF

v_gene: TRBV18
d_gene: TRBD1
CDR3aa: ASSRLGQGGNQPQH

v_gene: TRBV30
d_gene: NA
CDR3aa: AWSRGEGQPQH

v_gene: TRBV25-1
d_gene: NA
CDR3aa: ASSESGTYSYEQY

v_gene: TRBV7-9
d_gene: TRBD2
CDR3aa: ASSLAGDHNEQF

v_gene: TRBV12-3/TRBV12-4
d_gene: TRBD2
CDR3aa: ASSLGTSGYWTGELF

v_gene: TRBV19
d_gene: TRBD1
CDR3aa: ASSIGRQGRSSYEQY

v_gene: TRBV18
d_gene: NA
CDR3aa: ASSGQYSNQPQH

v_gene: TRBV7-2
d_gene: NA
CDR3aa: ASSLVTGSGETQY

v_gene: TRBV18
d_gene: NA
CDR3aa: ASSLERGTAYEQY

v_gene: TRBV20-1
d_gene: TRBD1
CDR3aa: SAPQDRGHEQY

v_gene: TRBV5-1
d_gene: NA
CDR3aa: ASSARGRGISGNTIY

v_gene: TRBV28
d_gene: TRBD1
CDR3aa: ASSFPTGGANYGYT

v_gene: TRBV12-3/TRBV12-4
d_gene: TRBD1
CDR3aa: ASSIQGSGNTIY

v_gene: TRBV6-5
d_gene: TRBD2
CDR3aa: ASSPRLAGGRSTDTQY

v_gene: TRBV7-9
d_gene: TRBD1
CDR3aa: ASSGWTGLDTQY

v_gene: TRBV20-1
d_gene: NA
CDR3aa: SARDASRGNTGELF

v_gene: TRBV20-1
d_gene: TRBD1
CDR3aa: SAARTGTGGFQPQH

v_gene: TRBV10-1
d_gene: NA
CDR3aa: ASSDGSYTDTQY

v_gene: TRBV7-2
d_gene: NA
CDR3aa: ASSTRTLEIHNEQF

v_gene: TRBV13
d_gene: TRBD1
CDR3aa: ASSAGQGSQDGYT

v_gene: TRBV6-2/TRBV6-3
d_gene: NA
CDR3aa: ASSHGGGTRQPQH

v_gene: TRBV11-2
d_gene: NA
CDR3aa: ASSSQGRTGTDTQY

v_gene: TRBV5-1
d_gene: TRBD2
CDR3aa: ASSLESRLAGTYNEQF

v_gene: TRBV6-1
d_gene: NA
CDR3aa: ASSESRGQERPQH

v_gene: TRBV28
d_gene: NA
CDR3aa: ASSPSPSGANVLT

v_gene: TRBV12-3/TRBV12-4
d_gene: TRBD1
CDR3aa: ASSQGVMNTEAF

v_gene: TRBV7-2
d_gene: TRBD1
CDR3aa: ASSLTGNGYNEQF

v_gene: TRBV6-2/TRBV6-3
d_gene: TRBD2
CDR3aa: ASSPPGLAGGPGDTQY

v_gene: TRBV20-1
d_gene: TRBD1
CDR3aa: SARGPGTGLHEQY

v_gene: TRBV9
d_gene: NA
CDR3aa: ASSVGTADTQY

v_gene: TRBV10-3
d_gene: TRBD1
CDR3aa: AITPDWTGIYEQY

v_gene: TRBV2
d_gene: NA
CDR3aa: ASSEARPKIQPQH

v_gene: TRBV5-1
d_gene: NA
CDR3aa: ASSLPQETQY